One sample yielded the 21 T cell receptor beta chains listed below, sequenced in a study of T cell responses to AZD1222 COVID-19 vaccine. The repertoire was sequenced with immunoSEQ multiplex PCR; TCRdb's copy has only in-frame clones and lacks some. The sample has about 120,000 clones, around 90% seen once; the top ten hold roughly 3%. The sample here was peripheral blood, taken on day 0 of AZD1222 vaccination. These receptors originate from an adult in good health.

This chain connects TRBV10-3 to TRBJ2-3; 12 bases fit TRBD2. The CDR3 spans 17 residues. Looked up from germline, CDR1 is ENHRY and CDR2 is SYGVKD. V was pared by 2 bases and J by 5 bases, with 8 bases of the junction left unmatched. The CDR3 nucleotides are TGTGCCATCAGTGAGACACGACTAGCGGGAGTCGGAGATACGCAGTATTTT. Its protein product is CAISETRLAGVGDTQYF.

The gene calls are TRBV5-1 and TRBJ2-2, with TRBD2 matching 7 bases. This CDR3 contains 17 residues. Germline-derived CDR1 and CDR2 are SGHRS and YFSETQ. Germline trimming cut 3 bases from V and 5 bases from J; bases unmatched to any gene: 13. The CDR3 sequence is CASSSGSASGKTGELFF. The CDR3 nucleotides read TGCGCCAGCAGCTCGGGGTCCGCTAGCGGCAAAACCGGGGAGCTGTTTTTT. Full variable domain (missing parts from reference TRBV5-1 and TRBJ2-2): KAGVTQTPRYLIKTRGQQVTLSCSPISGHRSVSWYQQTPGQGLQFLFEYFSETQRNKGNFPGRFSGRQFSNSRSEMNVSTLELGDSALYLCASSSGSASGKTGELFFGEGSRLTVL.

The V and J genes are TRBV19 and TRBJ1-6; D gene uncertain. V lost 6 bases to trimming and J lost 7 bases, with 10 bases between them. Germline CDR1 is LNHDA and CDR2 is SQIVND (reference sequence). The CDR3 length is 13 residues. CDR3 sequence reads: CASSLGRNSPLHF. The CDR3 DNA is TGTGCCAGTAGCTTGGGGAGAAATTCACCCCTCCACTTT.

The rearrangement links TRBV4-1 to TRBJ1-2, with 7 nucleotides matching TRBD1. Per germline, CDR1 MGHRA and CDR2 YSYEKL. The CDR3 extends over 14 amino acids. The J segment lost 4 bases and the V segment lost 3 bases, leaving 5 bases of the junction unmatched. The CDR3 bases are TGCGCCAGCAGCCAGGACAGGCCCAGCTATGGCTACACCTTC. Translating it yields CASSQDRPSYGYTF.

The genes are TRBV9 and TRBJ1-1, with D possibly matching TRBD1 (6 bases). Germline CDR1 reads SGDLS; CDR2 reads YYNGEE. This CDR3 comprises 17 residues. The germline V and J ends were trimmed by 0 bases and 3 bases, with 18 bases remaining between them. CDR3 residues: CASSVGILEAGDTEAFF. CDR3 DNA: TGTGCCAGCAGCGTAGGCATCTTGGAGGCAGGGGACACTGAAGCTTTCTTT.

V usage is TRBV10-3 and J usage is TRBJ1-1; 7 bases line up with TRBD1. The CDR3 is made up of 19 amino acids. Trimming cost V 7 bases and J 1 base; bases outside gene matches: 21. CDR1 and CDR2 from the germline V gene are ENHRY and SYGVKD. The DNA of the CDR3 is TGTGCCATCACACCCCACTTACCCGGACAGGAAGCGCCGAACACTGAAGCTTTCTTT. The encoded protein is CAITPHLPGQEAPNTEAFF.

V is TRBV30 and J is TRBJ1-2; no firm D call. CDR3 size: 11 residues. From germline, CDR1 is GTSNPN and CDR2 SVGIG (reference sequence). V was shortened by 4 bases and J by 4 bases, with 7 bases between the two germline ends. In DNA form, the CDR3 reads TGTGCCTGGAACGAGCGCTATGGCTACACCTTC. The encoded protein is CAWNERYGYTF.

The V call is TRBV19, the J call TRBJ2-2; the D gene is possibly TRBD2 (5 bases). Germline V gene lookup returns CDR1 LNHDA and CDR2 SQIVND (reference sequence). This CDR3 is 16 amino acids long. The ends were cut back, 7 bases at V and 4 bases at J, with 19 bases in the middle. CDR3 sequence: CASIPTGSVATGELFF. The CDR3 DNA reads TGTGCCAGTATCCCGACGGGATCAGTGGCCACCGGGGAGCTGTTTTTT.

The chain recombines TRBV6-5 with TRBJ2-1; TRBD2 agrees at 11 bases. The J segment lost 6 bases and the V segment lost 6 bases, leaving 7 bases of the junction unmatched. Germline V CDR1 and CDR2: MNHEY, SVGAGI. This CDR3 spans 15 amino acids. CDR3 bases: TGTGCCAGCAGGTATCTAGCGGGAGGTCGCAATGAGCAGTTCTTC. Amino acid sequence: CASRYLAGGRNEQFF.

The chain employs TRBV10-3 and TRBJ1-1, with D tentatively TRBD1 (5 bases). Germline lookup yields CDR1 ENHRY and CDR2 SYGVKD. The CDR3 length is 14 residues. Deletions cut 0 bases from V and 3 bases from J, with 8 bases between. The CDR3 spells CAISESGVDTEAFF. In DNA, the CDR3 is TGTGCCATCAGTGAGTCGGGGGTCGACACTGAAGCTTTCTTT.

This clone was detected only a few times. The chain has TRBV7-9 and TRBJ2-2, with D possibly called TRBD1 or TRBD2 (6 bases each). The CDR3 is 16 residues long. V lost 6 bases to trimming and J lost 2 bases, with 16 bases between them. Germline values: CDR1 SEHNR, CDR2 FQNEAQ (reference sequence). The CDR3 nucleotides read TGTGCCAGCAGGTTACCCGAGGGGGGCAACACCGGGGAGCTGTTTTTT. Its protein product is CASRLPEGGNTGELFF. Filled out from reference TRBV7-9 and TRBJ2-2, the complete variable domain reads DTGVSQNPRHKITKRGQNVTFRCDPISEHNRLYWYRQTLGQGPEFLTYFQNEAQLEKSRLLSDRFSAERPKGSFSTLEIQRTEQGDSAMYLCASRLPEGGNTGELFFGEGSRLTVL.

This chain links TRBV5-1 with TRBJ1-1, with 9 bases matching TRBD1. This CDR3 comprises 14 residues. CDR1 and CDR2 from the germline V gene are SGHRS and YFSETQ. J lost 6 bases, V lost 3 bases, and 6 bases had no gene match. CDR3 DNA: TGCGCCAGCAGCTGGGACAGGGCCAACGCTGAAGCTTTCTTT. Its translation: CASSWDRANAEAFF.

The chain links TRBV6-5 to TRBJ1-3; D gene ambiguous. The V gene's germline CDR1 is MNHEY and CDR2 SVGAGI. V was clipped by 6 bases and J by 1 base, with 10 bases between them. CDR3 length: 14 residues. CDR3 sequence: CASRITVSGNTIYF. The CDR3 DNA follows: TGTGCCAGCAGAATAACCGTTTCTGGAAACACCATATATTTT.

The chain combines TRBV4-1 with TRBJ2-7; 7 bases match TRBD2. The germline V gene encodes CDR1 MGHRA and CDR2 YSYEKL. V shed 4 bases and J 5 bases; nucleotides not matched to a gene: 11. There are 15 residues in the CDR3. The CDR3 DNA reads TGCGCCAGCAGCCCCCTCGGCGGGAGACCCCACGAGCAGTACTTC. The encoded protein is CASSPLGGRPHEQYF.

The chain combines TRBV10-3 with TRBJ2-3; D could derive from TRBD1 or TRBD2 (5 bases each). There are 15 residues in the CDR3. Per germline, CDR1 ENHRY and CDR2 SYGVKD. Trimming stripped 8 bases from V and 4 bases from J, with 19 bases between. DNA for the CDR3: TGTGCCATCTCCGCAGCCCCTCAGGGAGCAGATACGCAGTATTTT. This translates into CAISAAPQGADTQYF.

The rearrangement joins TRBV7-2 to TRBJ1-5; 7 bases fit TRBD1. V lost 1 base to trimming and J lost 10 bases; unmatched junction nucleotides: 13. Germline V lookup: CDR1 SGHTA, CDR2 FQGNSA. The CDR3 is made up of 16 amino acids. The CDR3 protein is CASSLELGPGDSPQHF. DNA of the CDR3: TGTGCCAGCAGCTTAGAATTGGGGCCAGGGGACAGTCCCCAGCATTTT.

This clone was detected once. The CDR3: CAISESGQPNEKLFF. CDR3 DNA: TGTGCCATCAGTGAGTCTGGACAGCCTAATGAAAAACTGTTTTTT. The chain links TRBV10-3 to TRBJ1-4, with D possibly TRBD1 on 6 matching bases. V was clipped by 0 bases and J by 3 bases, with 8 bases between them. The length of the CDR3 is 15 residues. CDR1 is ENHRY, CDR2 SYGVKD, per germline.

The chain joins TRBV27 to TRBJ2-7, with D unresolved. V was pared by 5 bases and J by 0 bases, with 11 bases between. The germline gives CDR1 MNHEY, CDR2 SMNVEV (reference sequence). This CDR3 is built from 14 residues. The CDR3 sequence: CASSNSRSSYEQYF. The CDR3 region has the DNA TGTGCCAGCAGTAATAGCAGGAGCTCCTACGAGCAGTACTTC.

J is TRBJ2-1 and V is TRBV20-1; D gene unclear. V dropped 6 bases and J dropped 5 bases, with 8 bases sitting between them. Germline CDR1 DFQATT, CDR2 SNEGSKA (reference sequence). The CDR3 sequence is 11 residues long. This chain's CDR3 is CSAKGNNEQFF. CDR3 nucleotides: TGCAGTGCGAAAGGAAACAATGAGCAGTTCTTC.

DNA for the CDR3: TGTGCCAGCAGCTCGACAGGGAACACTGAAGCTTTCTTT. It codes for CASSSTGNTEAFF. J is TRBJ1-1 and V is TRBV7-3; D may be TRBD1 (6 bases). CDR1 and CDR2 (germline): SGHTA, FQGTGA. The CDR3 consists of 13 residues. V lost 4 bases and J lost 1, with 7 bases in between.

This clone has a handful of counts. This chain connects TRBV2 to TRBJ1-6; a weak D match, TRBD1 (6 bases). Germline CDR1 and CDR2: SNHLY and FYNNEI. The CDR3 has 14 amino acids. V lost 6 bases to trimming and J lost 8 bases, with 14 bases between them. CDR3 in DNA: TGTGCCAGCAGATGGGGGGGCTTTGATTCACCCCTCCACTTT. It codes for CASRWGGFDSPLHF.